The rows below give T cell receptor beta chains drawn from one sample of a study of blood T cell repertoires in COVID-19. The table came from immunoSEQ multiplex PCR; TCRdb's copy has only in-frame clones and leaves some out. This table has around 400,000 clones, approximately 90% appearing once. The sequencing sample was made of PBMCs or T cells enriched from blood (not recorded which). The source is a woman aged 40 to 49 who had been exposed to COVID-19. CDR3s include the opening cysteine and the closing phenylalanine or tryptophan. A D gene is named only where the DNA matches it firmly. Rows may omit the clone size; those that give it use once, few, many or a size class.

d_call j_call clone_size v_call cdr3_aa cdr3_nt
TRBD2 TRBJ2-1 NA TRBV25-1 CASSRGINSGGYNEQFF TGTGCCAGCAGTCGTGGGATAAATAGCGGGGGCTACAATGAGCAGTTCTTC
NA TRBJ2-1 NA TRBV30 CAWSEGPNEQFF TGTGCCTGGAGTGAGGGGCCGAATGAGCAGTTCTTC
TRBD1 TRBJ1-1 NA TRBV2 CASSSQGAGTEAFF TGTGCCAGCAGTTCACAGGGGGCCGGAACTGAAGCTTTCTTT
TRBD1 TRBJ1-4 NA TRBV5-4 CASSLRDRDNEKLFF TGTGCCAGCAGCTTGAGGGACAGGGATAATGAAAAACTGTTTTTT
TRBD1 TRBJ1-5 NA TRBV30 CAWSGPGTGAVSNQPQHF TGTGCCTGGAGTGGACCCGGGACAGGGGCCGTAAGTAATCAGCCCCAGCATTTT
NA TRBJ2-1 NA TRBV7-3 CASSRGWASNNEQFF TGTGCCAGCAGCCGCGGCTGGGCTAGCAACAATGAGCAGTTCTTC
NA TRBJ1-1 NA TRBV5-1 CASTDYTNTEAFF TGCGCCAGCACCGACTACACGAACACTGAAGCTTTCTTT
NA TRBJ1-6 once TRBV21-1 CASSTQCSYNSPLHF TGTGCCAGCAGCACCCAGTGCTCCTATAATTCACCCCTCCACTTT
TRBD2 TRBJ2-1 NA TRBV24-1 CATSDPGLAGDNEQFF TGTGCCACCAGTGACCCGGGACTAGCGGGAGACAATGAGCAGTTCTTC
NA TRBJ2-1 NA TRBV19 CASSIKGLTYNEQFF TGTGCCAGTAGTATTAAGGGGCTTACGTACAATGAGCAGTTCTTC
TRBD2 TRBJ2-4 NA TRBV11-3 CASSFYGTSGILNIQYF TGTGCCAGCAGCTTTTACGGGACTAGCGGGATACTGAACATTCAGTACTTC
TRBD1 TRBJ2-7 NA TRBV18 CASSPPLRTGGYEQYF TGTGCCAGCTCACCACCCCTCCGGACAGGGGGCTACGAGCAGTACTTC
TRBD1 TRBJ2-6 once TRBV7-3 CASSLGQGATTGANVLTF TGTGCCAGCAGCTTGGGACAGGGGGCGACCACTGGGGCCAACGTCCTGACTTTC
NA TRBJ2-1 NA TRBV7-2 CASRPSSYNEQFF TGTGCCAGCAGGCCCAGCTCCTACAATGAGCAGTTCTTC
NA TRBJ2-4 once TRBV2 CASSGGIGKAGTKNIQYF TGTGCCAGCAGCGGAGGGATAGGGAAGGCGGGAACCAAAAACATTCAGTACTTC
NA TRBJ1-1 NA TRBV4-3 CASSQVTSTEAFF TGCGCCAGCAGCCAAGTGACATCCACTGAAGCTTTCTTT
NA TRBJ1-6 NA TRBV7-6 CASRRTVNNSPLHF TGTGCCAGCAGACGGACAGTAAACAATTCACCCCTCCACTTT
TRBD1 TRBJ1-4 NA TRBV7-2 CASGQGVEGKLFF TGTGCCAGTGGACAGGGGGTTGAGGGAAAACTGTTTTTT
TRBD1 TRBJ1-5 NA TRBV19 CASSTLPRTGVSQPQHF TGTGCCAGTAGTACACTACCACGGACAGGGGTGAGTCAGCCCCAGCATTTT
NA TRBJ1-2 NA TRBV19 CASSIGEDYGYTF TGTGCCAGTAGTATAGGGGAGGACTATGGCTACACCTTC
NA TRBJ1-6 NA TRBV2 CAIRDIDNSPLHF TGTGCCATCCGGGACATCGATAATTCACCCCTCCACTTT
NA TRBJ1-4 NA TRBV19 CASTHTGGNEKLFF TGTGCCAGTACCCATACGGGTGGGAATGAAAAACTGTTTTTT
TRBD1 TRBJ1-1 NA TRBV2 CASSDRAGTEAFF TGTGCCAGCTCGGACAGGGCGGGGACTGAAGCTTTCTTT
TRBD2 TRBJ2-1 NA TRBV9 CASSVRRELPLDEQFF TGTGCCAGCAGCGTACGGCGGGAGCTTCCCTTGGATGAGCAGTTCTTC
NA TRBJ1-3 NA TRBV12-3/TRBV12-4 CASSLGENTIYF TGTGCCAGCAGTTTAGGCGAAAACACCATATATTTT
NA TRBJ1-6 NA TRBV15 CATSSPLRGNYNSPLHF TGTGCCACCAGCAGCCCCTTACGGGGGAACTATAATTCACCCCTCCACTTT
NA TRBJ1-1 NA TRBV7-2 CASSLEEGRGEAFF TGTGCCAGCAGCTTAGAGGAGGGGAGAGGTGAAGCTTTCTTT
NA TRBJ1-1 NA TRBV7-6 CASSLGHSNTEAFF TGTGCCAGCAGCTTGGGACACTCGAACACTGAAGCTTTCTTT
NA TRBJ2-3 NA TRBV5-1 CASSLEREADTQYF TGCGCCAGCAGCTTGGAAAGGGAGGCAGATACGCAGTATTTT
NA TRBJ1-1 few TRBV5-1 CASSFNGETEAFF TGCGCCAGCAGCTTCAACGGTGAGACTGAAGCTTTCTTT
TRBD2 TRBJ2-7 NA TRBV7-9 CASSLVGGMGEQYF TGTGCCAGCAGCTTAGTGGGAGGGATGGGCGAGCAGTACTTC
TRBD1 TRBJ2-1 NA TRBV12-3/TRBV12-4 CASNSDRDEQFF TGTGCCAGCAACTCCGACAGGGATGAGCAGTTCTTC
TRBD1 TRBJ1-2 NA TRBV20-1 CSASRTGGYTF TGCAGTGCTTCTAGGACAGGGGGCTACACCTTC
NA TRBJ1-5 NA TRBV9 CASSPLEGRDQPQHF TGTGCCAGCAGCCCCCTCGAGGGTCGTGATCAGCCCCAGCATTTT
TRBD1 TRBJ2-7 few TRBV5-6 CASRGTGKGYEQYF TGTGCCAGCAGGGGGACAGGGAAGGGATACGAGCAGTACTTC
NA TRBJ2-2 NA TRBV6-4 CASSEGVRTGELFF TGTGCCAGCAGTGAAGGGGTGAGAACCGGGGAGCTGTTTTTT